The clone carrying this T cell receptor (beta chain) was recorded many times. The antigen is unknown. MiXCR, applied by TCRdb to the reads, yields one record per CDR3 protein. The sample lists about 260,000 distinct CDR3 sequences; approximately 9.1% were seen once. The CDR3 has 13 residues. The germline V gene encodes CDR1 SGHDN and CDR2 FVKESK. V trimming: 3 bases; J trimming: 8 bases; junction bases outside the gene matches: 6. The data were taken from a study of T cell repertoires in cytomegalovirus infection. Study-level background: Both CMV infection and a matching HLA type were indicated by public TCR beta signatures.

Overall study results and limits: Dominating the ex vivo response were TCR beta clonotypes that were CMV-specific and HLA-C-restricted. Totalled public TCR beta family frequency picked out people who carried CMV plus the relevant HLA.

What was sequenced was PBMCs. The chain combines TRBV14 with TRBJ1-1; 7 nucleotides match TRBD1. This clonotype was sampled from a human donor in good health (CMV status not recorded). Some clones in this sample may be carry-over from other donors' samples. The CDR3 coding sequence is TGTGCCAGCAGCCATACACCAGGGGGGGAAGCTTTCTTT. Its translation is CASSHTPGGEAFF.